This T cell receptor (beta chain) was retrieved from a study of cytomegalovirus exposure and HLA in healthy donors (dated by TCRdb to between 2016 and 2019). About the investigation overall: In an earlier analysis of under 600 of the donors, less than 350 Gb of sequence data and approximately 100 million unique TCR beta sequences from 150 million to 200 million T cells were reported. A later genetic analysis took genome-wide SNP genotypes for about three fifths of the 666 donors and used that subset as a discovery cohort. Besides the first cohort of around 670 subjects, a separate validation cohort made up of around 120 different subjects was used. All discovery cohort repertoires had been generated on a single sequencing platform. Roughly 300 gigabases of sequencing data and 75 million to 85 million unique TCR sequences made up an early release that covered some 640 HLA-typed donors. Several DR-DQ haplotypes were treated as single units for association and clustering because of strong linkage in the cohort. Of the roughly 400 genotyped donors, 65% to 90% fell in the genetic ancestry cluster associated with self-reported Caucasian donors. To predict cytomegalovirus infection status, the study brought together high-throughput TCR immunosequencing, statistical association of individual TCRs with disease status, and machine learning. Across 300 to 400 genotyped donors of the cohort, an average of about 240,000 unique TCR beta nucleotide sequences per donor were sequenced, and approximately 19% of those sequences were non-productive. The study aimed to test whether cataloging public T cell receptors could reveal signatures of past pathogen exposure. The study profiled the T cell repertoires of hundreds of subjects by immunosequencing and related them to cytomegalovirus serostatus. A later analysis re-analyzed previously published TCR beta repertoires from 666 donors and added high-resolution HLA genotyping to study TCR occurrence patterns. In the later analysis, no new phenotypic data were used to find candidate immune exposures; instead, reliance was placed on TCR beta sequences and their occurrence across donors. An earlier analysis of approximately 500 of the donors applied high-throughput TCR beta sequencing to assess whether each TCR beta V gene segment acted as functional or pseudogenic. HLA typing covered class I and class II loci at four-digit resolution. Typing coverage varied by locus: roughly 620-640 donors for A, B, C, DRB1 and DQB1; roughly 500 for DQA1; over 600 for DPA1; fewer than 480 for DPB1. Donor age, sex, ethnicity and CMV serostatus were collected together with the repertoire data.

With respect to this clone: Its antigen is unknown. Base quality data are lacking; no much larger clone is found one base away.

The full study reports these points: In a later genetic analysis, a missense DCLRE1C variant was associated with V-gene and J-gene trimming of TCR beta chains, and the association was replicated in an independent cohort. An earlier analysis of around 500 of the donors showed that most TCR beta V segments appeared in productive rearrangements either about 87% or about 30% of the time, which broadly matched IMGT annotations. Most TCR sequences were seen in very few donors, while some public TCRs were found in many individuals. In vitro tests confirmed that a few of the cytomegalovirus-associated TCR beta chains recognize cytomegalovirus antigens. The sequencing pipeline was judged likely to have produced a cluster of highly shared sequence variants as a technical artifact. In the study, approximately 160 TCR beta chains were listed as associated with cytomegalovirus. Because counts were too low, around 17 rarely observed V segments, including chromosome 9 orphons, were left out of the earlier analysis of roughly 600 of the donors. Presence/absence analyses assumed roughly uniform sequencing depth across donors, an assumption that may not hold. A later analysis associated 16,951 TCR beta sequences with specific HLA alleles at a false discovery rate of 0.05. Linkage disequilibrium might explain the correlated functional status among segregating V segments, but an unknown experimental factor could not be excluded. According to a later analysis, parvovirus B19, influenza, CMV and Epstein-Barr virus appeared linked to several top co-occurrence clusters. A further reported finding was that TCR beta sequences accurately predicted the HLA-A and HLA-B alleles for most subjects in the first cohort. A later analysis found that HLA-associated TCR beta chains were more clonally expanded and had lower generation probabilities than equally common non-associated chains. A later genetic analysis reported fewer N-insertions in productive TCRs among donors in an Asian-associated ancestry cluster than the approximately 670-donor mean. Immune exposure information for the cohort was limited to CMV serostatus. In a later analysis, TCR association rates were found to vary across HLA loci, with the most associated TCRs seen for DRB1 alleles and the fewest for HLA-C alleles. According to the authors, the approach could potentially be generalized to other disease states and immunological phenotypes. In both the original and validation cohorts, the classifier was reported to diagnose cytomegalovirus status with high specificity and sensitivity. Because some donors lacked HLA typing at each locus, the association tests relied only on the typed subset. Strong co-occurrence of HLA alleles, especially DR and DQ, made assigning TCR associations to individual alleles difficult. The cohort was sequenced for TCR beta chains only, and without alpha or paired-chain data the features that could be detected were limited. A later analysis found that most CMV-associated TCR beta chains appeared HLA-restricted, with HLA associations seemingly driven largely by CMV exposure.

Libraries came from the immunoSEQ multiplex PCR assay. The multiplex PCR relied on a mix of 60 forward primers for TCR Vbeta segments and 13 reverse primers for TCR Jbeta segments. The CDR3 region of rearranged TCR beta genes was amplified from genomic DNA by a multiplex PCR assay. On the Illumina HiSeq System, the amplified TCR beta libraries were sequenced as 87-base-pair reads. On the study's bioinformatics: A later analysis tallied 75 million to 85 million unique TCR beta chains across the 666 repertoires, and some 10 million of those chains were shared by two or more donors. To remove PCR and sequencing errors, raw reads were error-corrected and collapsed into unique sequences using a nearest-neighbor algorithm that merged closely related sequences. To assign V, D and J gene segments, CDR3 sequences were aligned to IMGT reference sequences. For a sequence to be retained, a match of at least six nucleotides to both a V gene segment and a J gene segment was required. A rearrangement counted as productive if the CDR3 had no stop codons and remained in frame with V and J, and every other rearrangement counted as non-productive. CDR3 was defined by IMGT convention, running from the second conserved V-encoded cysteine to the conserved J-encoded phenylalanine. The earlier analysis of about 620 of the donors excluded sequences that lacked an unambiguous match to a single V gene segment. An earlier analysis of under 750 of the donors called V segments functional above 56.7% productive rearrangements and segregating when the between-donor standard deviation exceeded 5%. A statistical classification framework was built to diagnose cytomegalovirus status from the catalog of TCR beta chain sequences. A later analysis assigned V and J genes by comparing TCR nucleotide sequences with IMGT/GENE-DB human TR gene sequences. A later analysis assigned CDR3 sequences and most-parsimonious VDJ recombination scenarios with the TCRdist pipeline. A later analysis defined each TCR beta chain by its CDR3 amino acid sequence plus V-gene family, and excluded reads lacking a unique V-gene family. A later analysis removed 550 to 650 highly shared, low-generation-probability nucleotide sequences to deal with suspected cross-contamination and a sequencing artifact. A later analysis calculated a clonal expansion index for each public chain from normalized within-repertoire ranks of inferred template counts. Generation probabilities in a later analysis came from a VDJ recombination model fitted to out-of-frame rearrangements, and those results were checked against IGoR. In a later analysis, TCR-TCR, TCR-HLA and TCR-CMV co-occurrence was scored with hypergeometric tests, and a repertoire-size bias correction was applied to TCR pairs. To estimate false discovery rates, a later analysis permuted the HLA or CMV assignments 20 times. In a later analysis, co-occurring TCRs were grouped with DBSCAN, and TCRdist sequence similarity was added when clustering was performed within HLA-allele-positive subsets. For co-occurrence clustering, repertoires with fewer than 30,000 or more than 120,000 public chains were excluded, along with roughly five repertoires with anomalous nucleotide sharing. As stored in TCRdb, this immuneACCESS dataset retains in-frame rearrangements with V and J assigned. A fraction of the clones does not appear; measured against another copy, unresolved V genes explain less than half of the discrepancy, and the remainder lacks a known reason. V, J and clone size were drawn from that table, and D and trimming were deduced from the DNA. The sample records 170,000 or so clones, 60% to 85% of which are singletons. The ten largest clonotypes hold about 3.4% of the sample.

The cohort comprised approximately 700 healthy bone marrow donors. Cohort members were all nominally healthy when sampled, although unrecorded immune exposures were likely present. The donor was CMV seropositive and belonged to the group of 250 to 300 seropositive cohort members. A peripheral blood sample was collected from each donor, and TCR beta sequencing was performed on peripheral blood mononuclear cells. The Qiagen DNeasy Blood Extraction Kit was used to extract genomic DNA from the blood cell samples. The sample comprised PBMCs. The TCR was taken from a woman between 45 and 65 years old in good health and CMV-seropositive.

The nucleotides read TGTGCCAGCAGCTTCGTTGCAACGGGGGTCACGTTCTTC. Its product reads: CASSFVATGVTFF. Rearrangement joined TRBV11-3 to TRBJ2-1; a tentative D match to TRBD2 spans 6 bases. Via the germline V gene, CDR1 is SGHNT and CDR2 YENEEA. Trimming costs V 3 bases and J 15 bases, and their ends lie 18 bases apart. The CDR3 measures 13 amino acids from cysteine to phenylalanine. Only the CDR3 portion is preserved as DNA: 39 bases, with reading frame beginning at the first base.